The 19 T cell receptor beta chains below come from one sample, sequenced in a study of blood T cell repertoires in COVID-19. Sequencing was performed with immunoSEQ multiplex PCR; in TCRdb, only in-frame clones are kept and a portion is missing. The data contain roughly 150,000 clones, about 90% of them singletons. The sequenced sample was peripheral blood. These TCRs come from a man aged 60 to 69 with acute or convalescent COVID-19.

The chain combines TRBV19 with TRBJ2-7, with D tentatively TRBD1 (5 bases). The germline V and J ends were trimmed by 1 base and 3 bases, with 10 bases remaining between them. The CDR3 consists of 14 residues. Germline-derived CDR1 and CDR2 are LNHDA and SQIVND (reference sequence). The CDR3 here is CASSIGGHNYEQYF. The CDR3 DNA reads TGTGCCAGTAGTATAGGTGGACACAACTACGAGCAGTACTTC.

V is TRBV2 and J is TRBJ1-4; D unresolved. V was pared by 9 bases and J by 0 bases, with 17 bases between. Germline assignment: CDR1 SNHLY and CDR2 FYNNEI. The CDR3 has 16 amino acids. The CDR3: CASNERRLATNEKLFF. DNA for the CDR3: TGTGCCAGTAACGAACGGCGACTTGCAACTAATGAAAAACTGTTTTTT. Full variable domain (remainder filled in from reference TRBV2 and TRBJ1-4): EPEVTQTPSHQVTQMGQEVILRCVPISNHLYFYWYRQILGQKVEFLVSFYNNEISEKSEIFDDQFSVERPDGSNFTLKIRSTKLEDSAMYFCASNERRLATNEKLFFGSGTQLSVL.

V gene TRBV5-6 combines with J gene TRBJ2-7; D not certain. Deletions cut 3 bases from V and 0 bases from J, with 13 bases between. The CDR3 is made up of 15 amino acids. CDR1 is SGHDT and CDR2 is YYEEEE in the germline V gene. CDR3 coding DNA: TGTGCCAGCAGCTCATCGCGATTCATCTCCTACGAGCAGTACTTC. Translation: CASSSSRFISYEQYF.

V usage is TRBV19 and J usage is TRBJ2-1; D uncertain. V lost 1 base to trimming and J lost 4 bases, with 5 bases between them. CDR3 size: 13 residues. In germline, CDR1 is LNHDA, CDR2 SQIVND (reference sequence). CDR3 bases: TGTGCCAGTAGTATAGGTCCTTACAATGAGCAGTTCTTC. Its protein is CASSIGPYNEQFF.

About this clone itself: Other DNA sequences within the sample encode an identical CDR3. The chain couples TRBV18 to TRBJ1-1; D uncertain. There are 13 residues in the CDR3. Germline V gene sequence: CDR1 KGHSH, CDR2 LQKENI. With 4 bases removed from V and 1 base from J, the gap between germline ends came to 7 bases. The CDR3 region has the DNA TGTGCCAGCTCACTGGGAGAGAACACTGAAGCTTTCTTT. This codes for CASSLGENTEAFF. The complete variable domain, with remaining parts taken from reference TRBV18 and TRBJ1-1, reads NAGVMQNPRHLVRRRGQEARLRCSPMKGHSHVYWYRQLPEEGLKFMVYLQKENIIDESGMPKERFSAEFPKEGPSILRIQQVVRGDSAAYFCASSLGENTEAFFGQGTRLTVV.

This sequence joins TRBV18 and TRBJ1-1; D is ambiguous. Germline CDR1 reads KGHSH; CDR2 reads LQKENI. Trimming removed 6 bases at V and 4 bases at J, with 15 bases between. The CDR3 is 14 amino acids. In DNA, the CDR3 is TGTGCCAGCTCTCCGGGATATCGGGGCACTGAAGCTTTCTTT. Protein sequence: CASSPGYRGTEAFF.

The sample holds one count of this clone. This chain connects TRBV6-6 to TRBJ1-3; D is perhaps TRBD1 (5 bases). Germline V gives CDR1 MNHNY, CDR2 SVGAGI (reference sequence). There are 15 residues in the CDR3. Deletions cut 2 bases from V and 0 bases from J, with 8 bases between. The CDR3 DNA reads TGTGCCAGCAGTTACCGGCAGGGCTCTGGAAACACCATATATTTT. Translation: CASSYRQGSGNTIYF.

This clone occurred once. This sequence joins TRBV7-3 and TRBJ2-2, with TRBD1 matching 7 bases. The CDR3 extends over 16 amino acids. Losses at the gene ends were 6 bases for V and 2 bases for J; bases not matched to a gene: 9. Per the germline V gene, CDR1 is SGHTA and CDR2 is FQGTGA. The CDR3 DNA reads as TGTGCCAGCAGGACACTGGGACAGACTAACACCGGGGAGCTGTTTTTT. Its protein is CASRTLGQTNTGELFF.

Regarding this clone: This same CDR3 is encoded by further DNA sequences in the sample. J is TRBJ1-6 and V is TRBV18; D unresolved. Germline CDR1 reads KGHSH; CDR2 reads LQKENI. V shed 3 bases and J shed 10 bases, with 10 bases lying between them. The CDR3 is 13 residues long. CDR3 sequence (DNA): TGTGCCAGCTCACCCACCTCGGGGTCACCCCTCCACTTT. It translates to CASSPTSGSPLHF.

The CDR3 bases are TGTGCCAGCAGTTACGGGCAGGGGAGCTCCTACAATGAGCAGTTCTTC. It encodes CASSYGQGSSYNEQFF. The genes are TRBV6-2 or TRBV6-3 and TRBJ2-1; tentatively, D is TRBD1 (6 bases). Germline V gene lookup returns CDR1 MNHEY and CDR2 SVGEGT. Trimming took off 2 bases at V and 0 bases at J, with 11 bases between the two ends. The CDR3 is 16 residues long.

The chain recombines TRBV30 with TRBJ1-1, with a possible D match to TRBD1 (6 bases). CDR3 size: 13 residues. Trimming stripped 2 bases from V and 7 bases from J, with 14 bases between. Germline V lookup: CDR1 GTSNPN, CDR2 SVGIG (reference sequence). The CDR3 here is CAWSRTENLEAFF. In DNA, the CDR3 is TGTGCCTGGAGTCGGACAGAAAACCTTGAAGCTTTCTTT.

The V gene is TRBV29-1, the J gene TRBJ2-1, with 9 positions matching TRBD1. The CDR3 is 14 amino acids. In germline, CDR1 is SQVTM, CDR2 ANQGSEA. After removal of 4 bases from V and 14 bases from J, the junction contained 15 bases not matched to a gene. CDR3 sequence: CSVVRPVGDREKFF. The CDR3 DNA reads TGCAGCGTTGTCCGCCCAGTAGGGGACAGGGAAAAGTTCTTC.

The chain employs TRBV7-9 and TRBJ2-7; TRBD1 agrees at 8 bases. With 4 bases clipped from V and 6 bases from J, the junction kept 8 bases outside the gene matches. This CDR3 has 14 amino acids. Germline loops: CDR1 SEHNR, CDR2 FQNEAQ (reference sequence). CDR3 residues: CASSSRQGLLEQYF. The CDR3 coding sequence is TGTGCCAGCAGCTCGAGACAGGGGTTGCTCGAGCAGTACTTC.

The chain joins TRBV30 to TRBJ1-5; 8 bases are a match to TRBD1. Germline assignment: CDR1 GTSNPN and CDR2 SVGIG (reference sequence). CDR3 length equals 15 residues. V dropped 8 bases and J dropped 1; count of bases not matched to a gene: 10. The CDR3 region has the DNA TGTGCCACTTCTTGGACAGGGAACAGCAATCAGCCCCAGCATTTT. Protein product: CATSWTGNSNQPQHF. The full variable domain, in which reference TRBV30 and TRBJ1-5 provide the parts outside the CDR3, is SQTIHQWPATLVQPVGSPLSLECTVEGTSNPNLYWYRQAAGRGLQLLFYSVGIGQISSEVPQNLSASRPQDRQFILSSKKLLLSDSGFYLCATSWTGNSNQPQHFGDGTRLSIL.

This chain joins TRBV4-2 and TRBJ2-2, with 11 bases that match TRBD2. With V trimmed by 4 bases and J by 2 bases, 3 bases remained unmatched. The CDR3 spans 16 residues. CDR1 is LGHNA and CDR2 is YNFKEQ in the germline V gene. The CDR3 loop reads CASSPSGGYNTGELFF. The CDR3 DNA reads TGTGCCAGCAGCCCTAGCGGGGGGTACAACACCGGGGAGCTGTTTTTT.

This rearrangement joins TRBV27 to TRBJ2-7; D gene unclear. CDR3 length equals 14 residues. Germline lookup yields CDR1 MNHEY and CDR2 SMNVEV (reference sequence). V shed 8 bases and J shed 2 bases, with 16 bases lying between them. Written as DNA, the CDR3 is TGTGCCAGCTCTCAAGGTTCCGGAGCCTACGAGCAGTACTTC. This sequence encodes CASSQGSGAYEQYF.

DNA for the CDR3: TGTGCCAGCTCTTTTAGGGAGGGTTCGAATTCACCCCTCCACTTT. Translation gives CASSFREGSNSPLHF. This rearrangement joins TRBV18 to TRBJ1-6; D not resolved. Trimming took 6 bases from V and 7 from J, leaving 16 bases between them. Germline V gives CDR1 KGHSH, CDR2 LQKENI. The CDR3 has 15 amino acids.

The chain uses TRBV10-3 and TRBJ2-7; possibly TRBD1 for D (5 bases). Germline values: CDR1 ENHRY, CDR2 SYGVKD. V was trimmed by 4 bases and J by 5 bases, leaving 9 bases between them. This CDR3 has 12 residues. CDR3 in amino acids: CAISADSHEQYF. CDR3 DNA sequence: TGTGCCATCAGTGCTGACAGCCACGAGCAGTACTTC.

V usage is TRBV7-2 and J usage is TRBJ2-4, with D possibly being TRBD2 (6 bases). The CDR3 is 15 residues long. V was clipped by 10 bases and J by 0 bases, with 16 bases between them. Per the germline V gene, CDR1 is SGHTA and CDR2 is FQGNSA. CDR3 bases: TGTGCCACGGGGGAGGAAGGACTAGCCAAAAACATTCAGTACTTC. It codes for CATGEEGLAKNIQYF.